This T cell receptor beta chain derives from a study of blood T cells in healthy people across ages (dated by TCRdb to the mid-2010s). In the study overall: In model experiments, template switching captured roughly one uniquely barcoded TCR beta cDNA molecule for every two T cells. Using deep sequencing normalized with unique cDNA molecular identifiers, the study measured how TCR beta repertoire diversity changes with age. The donors were divided into four age groups: young (average approximately 15 years), middle-aged (about 39), aged (approximately 64) and long-lived (about 79). Donors of different ages were randomly distributed across sequencing lanes to avoid experimental bias. For two donors (one aged 18 to 30 and one aged 80 or older), the study analyzed two additional independent replicas of 1 million unique cDNA reads from the same blood draw. Points the paper makes about the study in general: Estimates of total diversity based on one million sequenced T cells were regarded as lower bounds and as underestimates. The long-lived group showed more naive CD4+ T cells, fewer expanded clones and increased TCR diversity than the aged group, suggesting age selection. Since profiling was done on bulk unsorted PBMCs, naive and antigen-experienced compartments could not be conclusively compared. The CMV infection status of donors was not known, potentially confounding age-related changes in expanded clonotypes. As age increased, observed TCR beta diversity per million T cells dropped in a roughly linear way, and a significant reduction was already evident by age 40. A strong correlation was found between observed TCR beta diversity and the percentage of naive T cells measured by flow cytometry.

The 40 or so donors, aged about 6 to 95 years, were systemically healthy Caucasian individuals from Russia. Approximately 9 milliliters of peripheral blood were collected from each donor into EDTA-treated Vacutainer tubes. PBMCs were isolated by Ficoll-Paque density-gradient centrifugation, with at least 7 million obtained per sample. Total RNA, at least 5.5 micrograms per sample, was extracted from PBMCs with Trizol reagent. For every donor, flow cytometry on a PBMC aliquot measured the percentage of naive CD45RAhigh/CD27high T cells. The protocol used for the library was 5' RACE. A second PCR of about 6 to 11 cycles was performed with a sample-barcoded 5' primer and a J-beta primer mix. Each TCR beta cDNA molecule received a unique molecular identifier from a template-switch 5' adaptor carrying 12 random nucleotides. Each sample yielded at least 3 million CDR3-containing paired-end reads. The Mint cDNA synthesis kit, primed by a TRBC-specific oligonucleotide, was used to synthesize first-strand cDNA from all RNA. Following uracil-DNA glycosylase treatment, all cDNA underwent a first 18-cycle PCR with the universal primers M1SS and BC2_uni_R. The paper's data handling went like this. For normalization, 1 million high-quality reads were randomly selected from each sample, with every read carrying a distinct molecular identifier. Reads sharing molecular identifiers were discarded rather than binned into consensus sequences. CDR3 identification, clonotype clustering and error correction used MiTCR with a Q25 quality threshold and the strictest error-elimination algorithm. Lower-bound total TCR beta diversity was estimated with a nonparametric unseen species model using Euler transformation. TCRdb's own reprocessing of the public reads used fastp at Q25 and MiXCR and kept productive beta chains. CDR3 protein sequences are deduplicated, and each keeps its most common genes and DNA. The V and J calls here are based on TCRdb, not the publication. The sample profile shows 1.5 million to 2 million distinct CDR3 sequences; roughly two fifths of them were found once. The top ten constitute around 23% of the sample.

Concerning this clonotype: Its antigen is currently not known. One junction end does not reproduce the germline sequence, and a read error may be involved.

For CDR1 and CDR2, the germline V gene lists MNHEY and SVGEGT. CDR3 length: 16 amino acids, cysteine to phenylalanine. The only DNA kept is the CDR3, 48 bases in frame from the first base. The clonotype comes from a human donor in good health. The chain is encoded by TRBV6-2 or TRBV6-3 joined to TRBJ2-4; tentative D gene TRBD2, with 6 bases matching. The J call could be wrong; TRBJ2-5 is a better fit for the DNA end. The sequenced sample was blood. CDR3 reads: CASNYWATTRRGTQYF. The base sequence is TGTGCCAGCAATTACTGGGCCACGACAAGGCGGGGGACCCAGTACTTC.